This T cell receptor (beta chain) was identified during a study of molecular identifiers for immune sequencing clone quantification. Overall study results and limits: Clones carrying above 20 RNA copies accounted for over 99% of effector molecules, under 1% in naive cells.

As to this clonotype: What it binds is unknown. Given a much more abundant clone one base away, this may be a read error.

Trimming left V 5 bases short and J 4 bases short, with 9 bases between. This CDR3 region has 13 residues. Germline CDR1 is KGHDR and CDR2 is SFDVKD. Bulk libraries came from a prior protocol with listed TCR primers. TCRdb independently ran MiXCR on the PCR reads; one entry per CDR3 protein. Here the sample spans some 96,000 distinct CDR3 sequences, 20% to 25% being singletons. The sequence was collected from a human donor in good health. Some libraries in this study had Jurkat cell RNA spiked in. The chain links TRBV24-1 to TRBJ2-3, with D unresolved. The sequencing input was naive CD8+ T cells from blood, with Jurkat cell RNA spiked in. Subset meaning: FACS-sorted CD8+CD4-CCR7+CD45RA+ naive T cells. The CDR3 nucleotides are TGTGCCACCAGTGTCGGGTTCCCAGATACGCAGTATTTT. Protein: CATSVGFPDTQYF.